This TCR beta chain was identified in a study of T cells in localized non-small cell lung cancer. Study-level findings and limits: There was higher T cell clonality in uninvolved adjacent lung than in tumor, and it was highest there. Sequencing covered just one tumor region, so heterogeneity cannot be ruled out. There was an association of higher blood T cell density with longer overall survival. Appearance in adjacent lung was seen for a median about 58 of the top 100 tumor clones.

As regards this clone: No antigen is known for it.

Some clones are missing from TCRdb's copy, which holds only in-frame ones; the method was immunoSEQ multiplex PCR. Of fewer than 45,000 clones listed, 70% to 90% were seen once; the top ten hold 5% to 7%. This CDR3 has 15 amino acids. Trimming removed 4 bases from V and 7 bases from J, with 18 bases in between. J is TRBJ1-5 and V is TRBV5-3; D perhaps matches TRBD1 (5 bases). TRBV5-3 is an ORF for which the function is uncertain. The specimen was peripheral blood, collected before any cancer treatment. The source is a man aged 40 to 70 with stage I lung adenocarcinoma. CDR3 loop: CARSRTGGNRQPQHF. CDR3 DNA sequence: TGTGCCAGAAGCCGCACTGGGGGTAATAGGCAGCCCCAGCATTTT.